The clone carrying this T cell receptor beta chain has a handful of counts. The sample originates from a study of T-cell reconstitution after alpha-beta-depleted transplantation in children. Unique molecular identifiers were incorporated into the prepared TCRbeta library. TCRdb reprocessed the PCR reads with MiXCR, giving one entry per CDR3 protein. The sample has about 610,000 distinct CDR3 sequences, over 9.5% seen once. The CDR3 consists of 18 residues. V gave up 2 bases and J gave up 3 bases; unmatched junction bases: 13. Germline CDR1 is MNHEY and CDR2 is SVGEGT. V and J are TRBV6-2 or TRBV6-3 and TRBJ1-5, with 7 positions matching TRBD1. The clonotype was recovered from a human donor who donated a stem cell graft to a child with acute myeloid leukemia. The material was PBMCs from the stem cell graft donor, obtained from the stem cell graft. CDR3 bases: TGTGCCAGCAGTTACGGACCCTGGACAGGAGGGGACAATCAGCCCCAGCATTTT. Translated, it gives CASSYGPWTGGDNQPQHF.